The 27 T cell receptor beta chains listed next were all sequenced from one sample in a study of cytotoxic CD8 clonotypes in ibrutinib-treated CLL. The assay was immunoSEQ multiplex PCR, and TCRdb's table has in-frame clones only and misses some. Of approximately 200,000 clones detected, over 60% appear once; the ten largest clones hold 13%. The sample was PBMCs, taken after 24 months of ibrutinib treatment. These receptors originate from a human donor with chronic lymphocytic leukemia.

The chain carries TRBV2 and TRBJ2-5, with D possibly matching TRBD1 (6 bases). From germline, CDR1 is SNHLY and CDR2 FYNNEI. The CDR3 is 14 amino acids. Trimming cost V 6 bases and J 2 bases, with 13 bases left between them. Here the CDR3 reads CASSSQGRQETQYF. CDR3 bases: TGTGCCAGCAGCAGCCAGGGGAGACAAGAGACCCAGTACTTC.

This chain uses TRBV10-3 with TRBJ2-7, with D maybe TRBD2 (6 bases). Trimming pared 3 bases from V and 2 bases from J, leaving 14 bases between. The CDR3 has 15 residues. CDR1 and CDR2 from the germline V gene are ENHRY and SYGVKD. In DNA, the CDR3 is TGTGCCATCAGTGAAACTATTAGCGGCGCCTACGAGCAGTACTTC. It specifies CAISETISGAYEQYF.

V gene TRBV14 combines with J gene TRBJ2-1, with 7 bases matching TRBD2. There are 13 residues in the CDR3. From germline, CDR1 is SGHDN and CDR2 FVKESK. Trimming at V came to 0 bases and at J to 9 bases, leaving 2 bases not matched to a gene. Here the CDR3 reads CASSQETSFEQFF. CDR3 coding DNA: TGTGCCAGCAGCCAAGAGACTAGCTTTGAGCAGTTCTTC.

CDR3: CASSFSPWSEQYF. The CDR3 nucleotides are TGTGCCAGCAGTTTCTCCCCCTGGTCCGAGCAGTACTTC. The chain couples TRBV27 to TRBJ2-7; no firm D call. Between the trimmed V and J ends, which lost 3 bases and 6 bases, there was a span of 12 bases. The length of the CDR3 is 13 residues. Germline lookup yields CDR1 MNHEY and CDR2 SMNVEV (reference sequence).

This clone was observed once. Written as DNA, the CDR3 is TGTGCCAGCAATCAGGTGGGAGCCAAAAACATTCAGTACTTC. Its protein product is CASNQVGAKNIQYF. V usage is TRBV28 and J usage is TRBJ2-4; no definite D call. From germline, CDR1 is MDHEN and CDR2 SYDVKM. The CDR3 has 14 amino acids. V lost 7 bases to trimming and J lost 0 bases, with 10 bases between them.

This chain joins TRBV6-1 and TRBJ2-7; tentatively, D is TRBD1 or TRBD2 (6 bases each). V shed 4 bases and J shed 4 bases, with 14 bases lying between them. Per germline, CDR1 MNHNS and CDR2 SASEGT. The length of the CDR3 is 14 residues. In nucleotides, the CDR3 is TGTGCCAGCAGTGGGGGGGCGCCGAATTACGAGCAGTACTTC. Its protein product is CASSGGAPNYEQYF.

V is TRBV15 and J is TRBJ1-2, with D unresolved. Trimming took off 5 bases at V and 0 bases at J, with 10 bases between the two ends. CDR3 size: 14 residues. Looked up from germline, CDR1 is LNHNV and CDR2 is YYDKDF (reference sequence). The CDR3 region is CATSGSRANYGYTF. The CDR3 DNA follows: TGTGCCACCAGCGGTAGTAGGGCTAACTATGGCTACACCTTC. The full variable domain, in which reference TRBV15 and TRBJ1-2 provide the parts outside the CDR3, is DAMVIQNPRYQVTQFGKPVTLSCSQTLNHNVMYWYQQKSSQAPKLLFHYYDKDFNNEADTPDNFQSRRPNTSFCFLDIRSPGLGDTAMYLCATSGSRANYGYTFGSGTRLTVV.

This clone occurred a few times. The rearrangement joins TRBV15 to TRBJ2-1; the D gene is possibly TRBD1 (6 bases). CDR3 size: 13 residues. Trimming stripped 3 bases from V and 10 bases from J, with 13 bases between. The germline V gene has CDR1 LNHNV and CDR2 YYDKDF (reference sequence). CDR3 region: CATSSPGQHEQFF. CDR3 DNA: TGTGCCACCAGCAGTCCCGGACAGCACGAGCAGTTCTTC. The full variable domain, its missing parts supplied by reference TRBV15 and TRBJ2-1, is DAMVIQNPRYQVTQFGKPVTLSCSQTLNHNVMYWYQQKSSQAPKLLFHYYDKDFNNEADTPDNFQSRRPNTSFCFLDIRSPGLGDTAMYLCATSSPGQHEQFFGPGTRLTVL.

The genes are TRBV25-1 and TRBJ1-2; D remains unclear. The V end lost 3 bases, the J end lost 4 bases, and 6 bases lay between the germline ends. The CDR3 covers 12 residues. Germline values: CDR1 MGHDK, CDR2 SYGVNS. The CDR3 nucleotides read TGTGCCAGCAGTGACCACATCTATGGCTACACCTTC. Translating gives CASSDHIYGYTF.

The V and J genes are TRBV7-9 and TRBJ2-3, with D perhaps matching TRBD2 (5 bases). Germline V CDR1 and CDR2: SEHNR, FQNEAQ (reference sequence). The V end lost 5 bases, the J end lost 2 bases, and 14 bases lay between the germline ends. This CDR3 is built from 15 residues. The CDR3 DNA reads TGTGCCAGCAGCCCGAAGCGGAGGCTCACAGATACGCAGTATTTT. Amino acids: CASSPKRRLTDTQYF.

In DNA form, the CDR3 reads TGTGCCAGCATCCGACAGTACGAGCAGTACTTC. This sequence encodes CASIRQYEQYF. The chain joins TRBV2 to TRBJ2-7, with D perhaps TRBD1 (5 bases). Between the trimmed V and J ends, which lost 7 bases and 4 bases, there was a span of 8 bases. Germline V gene lookup returns CDR1 SNHLY and CDR2 FYNNEI. The CDR3 totals 11 residues.

This chain joins TRBV9 and TRBJ2-1; 8 bases align to TRBD1. Germline CDR1 SGDLS, CDR2 YYNGEE. The CDR3 length is 16 residues. V lost 4 bases to trimming and J lost 4 bases; unmatched junction nucleotides: 10. This chain's CDR3 is CASSPDRGVGYNEQFF. DNA for the CDR3: TGTGCCAGCAGCCCAGACAGGGGAGTAGGGTACAATGAGCAGTTCTTC.

Only a few counts were recorded for this clone. The chain has TRBV18 and TRBJ1-2; possibly TRBD1 for D (6 bases). The CDR3 has 14 amino acids. Trimming took 3 bases from V and 4 from J, leaving 12 bases between them. CDR1 and CDR2 (germline): KGHSH, LQKENI. The CDR3 here is CASSPTGSIYGYTF. CDR3 DNA sequence: TGTGCCAGCTCACCTACAGGGTCCATCTATGGCTACACCTTC.

The chain uses TRBV20-1 and TRBJ1-2; the D is unclear. Deletions cut 8 bases from V and 2 bases from J, with 9 bases between. CDR1 is DFQATT and CDR2 is SNEGSKA in the germline V gene (reference sequence). This CDR3 is built from 11 residues. CDR3 nucleotide sequence: TGCAGTTTCGAGGTGAACTATGGCTACACCTTC. Translated: CSFEVNYGYTF.

This sequence joins TRBV30 and TRBJ1-4; the match to TRBD1 covers 12 bases. V was clipped by 0 bases and J by 3 bases; unmatched bases: 2. Germline V CDR1 and CDR2: GTSNPN, SVGIG (reference sequence). The CDR3 loop spans 16 amino acids. The CDR3 coding sequence is TGTGCCTGGAGTGTAGGGACAGGGGGCCCTAATGAAAAACTGTTTTTT. This gives the protein CAWSVGTGGPNEKLFF.

The V call is TRBV2, the J call TRBJ1-2; 7 bases align to TRBD1. The CDR3 runs 13 residues. Germline trimming cut 6 bases from V and 8 bases from J; bases unmatched to any gene: 9. The germline V gene has CDR1 SNHLY and CDR2 FYNNEI. CDR3 residues: CASRARQGGGYTF. CDR3 sequence (DNA): TGTGCCAGCAGAGCACGACAGGGCGGCGGCTACACCTTC.

The chain joins TRBV15 to TRBJ2-7; a weak D match, TRBD2 (5 bases). V lost 4 bases, J lost 2 bases, and 15 bases lay in between. The CDR3 covers 15 residues. Per the germline V gene, CDR1 is LNHNV and CDR2 is YYDKDF (reference sequence). The CDR3 sequence: CATSKAGLPAYEQYF. DNA of the CDR3: TGTGCCACCAGCAAGGCGGGCCTTCCTGCCTACGAGCAGTACTTC.

V and J are TRBV6-5 and TRBJ1-5; 8 bases align to TRBD1. The CDR3 runs to 14 residues. The germline V gene encodes CDR1 MNHEY and CDR2 SVGAGI. Trimming took 4 bases from V and 4 from J; bases not matched to a gene: 3. The CDR3: CASSSGTGNQPQHF. The CDR3 nucleotides read TGTGCCAGCAGTTCCGGGACAGGTAATCAGCCCCAGCATTTT.

V usage is TRBV9 and J usage is TRBJ2-5; D is undetermined. V was shortened by 2 bases and J by 2 bases, with 16 bases between the two germline ends. This CDR3 has 16 amino acids. Germline CDR1 and CDR2: SGDLS and YYNGEE. This chain's CDR3 is CASSVHIASPQETQYF. CDR3 DNA: TGTGCCAGCAGCGTGCACATCGCGTCCCCACAAGAGACCCAGTACTTC.

The genes are TRBV11-2 and TRBJ1-3; D possibly corresponds to TRBD1 (5 bases). Germline-derived CDR1 and CDR2 are SGHAT and FQNNGV. V gave up 3 bases and J gave up 0 bases, with 12 bases separating them. The CDR3 totals 16 residues. CDR3 sequence: CASSLRDRSSGNTIYF. DNA for the CDR3: TGTGCCAGCAGCTTGCGCGACAGATCCTCTGGAAACACCATATATTTT.

V gene TRBV25-1 combines with J gene TRBJ1-1; 7 bases are shared with TRBD1. The V and J ends lost 3 bases and 8 bases, in that order; junction bases with no gene match: 3. The CDR3 loop spans 12 amino acids. The germline V gene encodes CDR1 MGHDK and CDR2 SYGVNS. CDR3 DNA sequence: TGTGCCAGCAGTGATCCGACAGGGGAAGCTTTCTTT. Translating gives CASSDPTGEAFF.

The chain joins TRBV27 to TRBJ2-3; TRBD2 might be the D (6 bases). Trimming pared 2 bases from V and 5 bases from J, leaving 14 bases between. This CDR3 contains 15 residues. Germline assignment: CDR1 MNHEY and CDR2 SMNVEV (reference sequence). The CDR3, as DNA: TGTGCCAGCAGTTTAAGGGCAGGGCGGGGAGATACGCAGTATTTT. It specifies CASSLRAGRGDTQYF.

This clone was observed at least ten times. The rearrangement joins TRBV28 to TRBJ1-5; no clear D gene. This CDR3 is built from 14 residues. The germline V gene encodes CDR1 MDHEN and CDR2 SYDVKM. V lost 3 bases and J lost 2, with 8 bases in between. The CDR3 spells CASSFGSGNQPQHF. CDR3 in DNA: TGTGCCAGCAGTTTTGGCTCCGGCAATCAGCCCCAGCATTTT.

This chain joins TRBV12-5 and TRBJ2-7; D could derive from TRBD1 or TRBD2 (5 bases each). The ends were cut back, 5 bases at V and 3 bases at J, with 17 bases in the middle. From germline, CDR1 is LGHNT and CDR2 FRNRAP. The CDR3 runs to 15 residues. Written as DNA, the CDR3 is TGTGCTAGTGGTCCCACCGGGGCCGATTTCTACGAGCAGTACTTC. It encodes CASGPTGADFYEQYF.

The chain recombines TRBV10-3 with TRBJ1-1; 7 positions match TRBD1. CDR3 length: 15 amino acids. Germline V lookup: CDR1 ENHRY, CDR2 SYGVKD. V was pared by 7 bases and J by 6 bases, with 14 bases of the junction left unmatched. CDR3 coding DNA: TGTGCCATCACCGAGACACGACAGGGTTCATCTGAAGCTTTCTTT. Residues: CAITETRQGSSEAFF.

The J gene is TRBJ2-7, the V gene TRBV28, with a possible D match to TRBD2 (5 bases). V was cut by 1 base and J by 2 bases, with 9 bases left in between. CDR3 size: 14 residues. Per the germline V gene, CDR1 is MDHEN and CDR2 is SYDVKM. CDR3 DNA sequence: TGTGCCAGCAGTTTATCTGGACTTACCTACGAGCAGTACTTC. Its protein is CASSLSGLTYEQYF.

This clone was seen a handful of times. The V and J genes are TRBV7-9 and TRBJ2-1; 12 bases fit TRBD2. The CDR3 length is 19 residues. The germline V gene encodes CDR1 SEHNR and CDR2 FQNEAQ (reference sequence). With V trimmed by 1 base and J by 6 bases, 13 bases remained unmatched. This CDR3 is CASSLGYHLAGGPPNEQFF. CDR3 DNA: TGTGCCAGCAGCTTAGGATACCACCTAGCGGGAGGGCCACCCAATGAGCAGTTCTTC.